The 17 T cell receptor beta chains below all came from one sample that was sequenced in a study of shared clonotypes between healthy human individuals. Profiled with immunoSEQ multiplex PCR; TCRdb holds only in-frame clones, not every one. The sample consists of some 1.5 million clones, around 98% of them appearing once. Sequences were obtained from naive CD4+ T cells sorted from blood. Subset reported: CD45RA+ positively selected. These receptors all come from a man aged 30-40 years in good health.

As to this clone: This sample includes further DNA sequences coding for the same CDR3. This rearrangement joins TRBV7-6 to TRBJ2-3; D remains unclear. V lost 0 bases and J lost 0, with 7 bases in between. The CDR3 runs to 15 residues. CDR1 and CDR2 from the germline V gene are SGHVS and FNYEAQ. The CDR3 DNA reads TGTGCCAGCAGCTTAGCGGACGGGAGCACAGATACGCAGTATTTT. Amino acid sequence: CASSLADGSTDTQYF. The full variable domain, its missing parts supplied by reference TRBV7-6 and TRBJ2-3, is GAGVSQSPRYKVTKRGQDVALRCDPISGHVSLYWYRQALGQGPEFLTYFNYEAQQDKSGLPNDRFSAERPEGSISTLTIQRTEQRDSAMYRCASSLADGSTDTQYFGPGTRLTVL.

The gene calls are TRBV11-3 and TRBJ1-5; 7 bases align to TRBD1. The CDR3 has 19 amino acids. V dropped 3 bases and J dropped 4; count of bases not matched to a gene: 18. Germline assignment: CDR1 SGHNT and CDR2 YENEEA. The CDR3 DNA reads as TGTGCCAGCAGCTTTAGTGGACAGAGGGGGCCGGAGGGGAATCAGCCCCAGCATTTT. It specifies CASSFSGQRGPEGNQPQHF.

V and J are TRBV5-8 and TRBJ2-2, with 12 positions matching TRBD2. Losses at the gene ends were 0 bases for V and 3 bases for J; bases not matched to a gene: 6. The CDR3 runs to 18 residues. Per germline, CDR1 SGHTS and CDR2 YDEGEE. The CDR3, as DNA: TGTGCCAGCAGCTTGGGGACTAGCGGGATTAGGCACACCGGGGAGCTGTTTTTT. This gives the protein CASSLGTSGIRHTGELFF.

The chain links TRBV19 to TRBJ1-4; TRBD1 might be the D (5 bases). Deletions cut 4 bases from V and 12 bases from J, with 18 bases between. The CDR3 has 14 residues. Germline CDR1 LNHDA, CDR2 SQIVND (reference sequence). The CDR3: CASSTGTGFGELFF. CDR3 nucleotides: TGTGCCAGTAGTACCGGGACCGGATTCGGGGAACTGTTTTTT. Using reference TRBV19 and TRBJ1-4 for the parts outside the CDR3, the full variable domain is DGGITQSPKYLFRKEGQNVTLSCEQNLNHDAMYWYRQDPGQGLRLIYYSQIVNDFQKGDIAEGYSVSREKKESFPLTVTSAQKNPTAFYLCASSTGTGFGELFFGSGTQLSVL.

This clone came up once. The rearrangement links TRBV4-1 to TRBJ1-4, with 9 positions matching TRBD1. CDR1 is MGHRA, CDR2 YSYEKL, per germline. Losses at the gene ends were 0 bases for V and 2 bases for J; bases not matched to a gene: 4. CDR3 length: 17 residues. CDR3 protein: CASSQDRGQGTNEKLFF. The CDR3 nucleotides read TGCGCCAGCAGCCAAGATCGGGGACAGGGCACTAATGAAAAACTGTTTTTT.

The chain links TRBV5-1 to TRBJ2-2; D unresolved. This CDR3 contains 15 residues. Germline CDR1 SGHRS, CDR2 YFSETQ. V dropped 0 bases and J dropped 3 bases, with 9 bases sitting between them. CDR3 sequence (DNA): TGCGCCAGCAGCTTGGCCAACTTTGACACCGGGGAGCTGTTTTTT. Amino acids: CASSLANFDTGELFF.

A word on this clone: One junction end does not reproduce the germline sequence, and a read error may be involved. CDR3 nucleotides: TGTGCCAGCAGCTCCACGACTAGCGGGAAGGTCTTC. This gives the protein CASSSTTSGKVF. This chain links TRBV9 with TRBJ2-1; 11 bases fit TRBD2. The CDR3 extends over 12 amino acids. The germline V gene encodes CDR1 SGDLS and CDR2 YYNGEE.

CDR3 coding DNA: TGTGCCAGTAGTCAGACGGGAGAGTCAAATGAGCAGTTCTTC. Encoded protein: CASSQTGESNEQFF. The J gene is TRBJ2-1, the V gene TRBV19, with a weak D call TRBD2 (6 bases). CDR3 length: 14 residues. The germline gives CDR1 LNHDA, CDR2 SQIVND (reference sequence). Trimming shortened V by 5 bases and J by 7 bases, and 15 bases separated the two germline ends.

Note on this clone: Within the sample, other DNA sequences also encode this same CDR3. The V call is TRBV28, the J call TRBJ2-7; D possibly uses TRBD1 or TRBD2 (5 bases each). Germline CDR1 is MDHEN and CDR2 is SYDVKM. The V end was cut by 2 bases, the J end by 3 bases, with 5 bases between. The CDR3 has 12 residues. The CDR3 DNA sequence: TGTGCCAGCAGTTTAGGGGGCTACGAGCAGTACTTC. It codes for CASSLGGYEQYF.

The table lists this clone with a count of one. The J gene is TRBJ2-7, the V gene TRBV27, with 9 bases lining up with TRBD1. Germline V gene lookup returns CDR1 MNHEY and CDR2 SMNVEV (reference sequence). V shed 8 bases and J 3 bases; nucleotides not matched to a gene: 11. The CDR3 loop spans 15 amino acids. CDR3 residues: CASAHGTGINYEQYF. The DNA for the CDR3 is TGTGCCAGCGCCCATGGGACAGGGATAAACTACGAGCAGTACTTC.

The chain uses TRBV28 and TRBJ2-6, with 12 nucleotides matching TRBD1. Germline V gene lookup returns CDR1 MDHEN and CDR2 SYDVKM. The length of the CDR3 is 18 residues. V gave up 4 bases and J gave up 1 base; unmatched junction bases: 5. The chain's CDR3 is CASSSGTGGESGANVLTF. For the CDR3, the DNA is TGTGCCAGCAGTTCCGGGACAGGGGGCGAATCTGGGGCCAACGTCCTGACTTTC. Using reference TRBV28 and TRBJ2-6 for the parts outside the CDR3, the full variable domain is DVKVTQSSRYLVKRTGEKVFLECVQDMDHENMFWYRQDPGLGLRLIYFSYDVKMKEKGDIPEGYSVSREKKERFSLILESASTNQTSMYLCASSSGTGGESGANVLTFGAGSRLTVL.

The chain joins TRBV30 to TRBJ2-3, with D possibly TRBD1 on 6 matching bases. The CDR3 consists of 12 residues. The germline gives CDR1 GTSNPN, CDR2 SVGIG (reference sequence). Trimming cost V 5 bases and J 5 bases, with 11 bases left between them. CDR3: CAWGQTQDTQYF. The CDR3 region has the DNA TGTGCCTGGGGACAGACCCAAGATACGCAGTATTTT.

The sample holds one count of this clone. This chain uses TRBV7-7 with TRBJ2-7, with TRBD2 matching 9 bases. J was trimmed by 3 bases and V by 5 bases; bases with no gene match: 11. In germline, CDR1 is SSHAT, CDR2 FNYEAQ (reference sequence). This CDR3 has 16 amino acids. The CDR3 DNA follows: TGTGCCAGCAGCCCCGAGCGGGGGGCCGCAAACTACGAGCAGTACTTC. Protein product: CASSPERGAANYEQYF.

The V and J genes are TRBV5-1 and TRBJ1-1, with D unresolved. There are 14 residues in the CDR3. The V gene lost 5 bases and the J gene lost 2 bases, with 13 bases spanning the gap. The germline V gene has CDR1 SGHRS and CDR2 YFSETQ. CDR3 protein: CASSSGRINTEAFF. In DNA, the CDR3 is TGCGCCAGCAGTTCTGGACGGATAAACACTGAAGCTTTCTTT.

The chain links TRBV28 to TRBJ2-5; 11 bases match TRBD2. Germline values: CDR1 MDHEN, CDR2 SYDVKM. This CDR3 spans 18 amino acids. J was trimmed by 4 bases and V by 2 bases; bases with no gene match: 12. CDR3 in amino acids: CASSLRRLAGHSGETQYF. The CDR3 DNA is TGTGCCAGCAGTTTAAGGAGACTAGCGGGACACAGTGGAGAGACCCAGTACTTC.

In the case of this clone: Additional DNA sequences in this sample encode the identical CDR3. V usage is TRBV2 and J usage is TRBJ1-5, with D maybe TRBD1 (5 bases). This CDR3 spans 13 amino acids. CDR1 and CDR2 (germline): SNHLY, FYNNEI. V shed 6 bases and J shed 2 bases, with 8 bases lying between them. This CDR3 reads CASRGGGNQPQHF. CDR3 in DNA: TGTGCCAGCAGGGGGGGAGGCAATCAGCCCCAGCATTTT. The full variable domain, rest sourced from reference TRBV2 and TRBJ1-5, is EPEVTQTPSHQVTQMGQEVILRCVPISNHLYFYWYRQILGQKVEFLVSFYNNEISEKSEIFDDQFSVERPDGSNFTLKIRSTKLEDSAMYFCASRGGGNQPQHFGDGTRLSIL.

This sequence joins TRBV9 and TRBJ2-1; D gene unclear. The CDR3 spans 16 residues. V was shortened by 0 bases and J by 6 bases, with 16 bases between the two germline ends. Germline CDR1 and CDR2: SGDLS and YYNGEE. This CDR3 reads CASSVDPMGLGNEQFF. CDR3 coding DNA: TGTGCCAGCAGCGTAGATCCTATGGGGTTAGGCAATGAGCAGTTCTTC.